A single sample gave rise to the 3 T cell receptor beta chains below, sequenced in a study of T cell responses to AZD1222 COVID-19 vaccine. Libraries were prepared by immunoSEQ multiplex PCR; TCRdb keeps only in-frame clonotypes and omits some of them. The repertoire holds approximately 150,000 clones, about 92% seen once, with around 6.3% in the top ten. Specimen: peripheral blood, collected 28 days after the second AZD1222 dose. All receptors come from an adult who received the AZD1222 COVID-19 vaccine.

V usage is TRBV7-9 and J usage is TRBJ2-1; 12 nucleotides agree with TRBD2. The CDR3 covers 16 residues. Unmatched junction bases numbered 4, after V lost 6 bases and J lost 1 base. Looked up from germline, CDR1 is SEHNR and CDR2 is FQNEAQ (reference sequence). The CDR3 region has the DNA TGTGCCAGCAGTCCTAGCGGGGGGGTGTCCTACAATGAGCAGTTCTTC. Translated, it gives CASSPSGGVSYNEQFF.

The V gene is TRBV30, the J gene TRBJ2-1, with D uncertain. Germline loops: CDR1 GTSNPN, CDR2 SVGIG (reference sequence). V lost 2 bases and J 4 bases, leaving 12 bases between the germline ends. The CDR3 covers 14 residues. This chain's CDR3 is CAWSKGIGYNEQFF. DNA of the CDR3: TGTGCCTGGAGTAAGGGAATAGGGTACAATGAGCAGTTCTTC.

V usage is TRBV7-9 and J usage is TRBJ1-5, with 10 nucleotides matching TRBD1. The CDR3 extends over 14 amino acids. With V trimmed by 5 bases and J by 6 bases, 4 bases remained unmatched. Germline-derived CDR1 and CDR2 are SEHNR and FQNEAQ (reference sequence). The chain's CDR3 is CASSIGQGGQPQHF. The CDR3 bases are TGTGCCAGCAGCATAGGACAGGGGGGTCAGCCCCAGCATTTT.